Following are 11 T cell receptor beta chains from one sample sequenced in a study of OX40 agonist ivuxolimab in advanced cancers. Produced via immunoSEQ multiplex PCR; TCRdb's table is partial and in-frame only. The sample lists 40,000 to 50,000 clones, 75% to 95% occurring once. This specimen consisted of CD4+ or CD8+ T cells sorted from blood, obtained in a trial of the OX40 agonist ivuxolimab. All receptors derive from an adult with an advanced solid tumor such as melanoma, head and neck, liver or kidney cancer.

The chain links TRBV27 to TRBJ2-5; maybe TRBD2 (7 bases). The CDR3 has 15 amino acids. Germline assignment: CDR1 MNHEY and CDR2 SMNVEV (reference sequence). The V end lost 7 bases, the J end lost 4 bases, and 19 bases lay between the germline ends. This chain's CDR3 is CASTYTAGGRETQYF. In DNA, the CDR3 is TGTGCCAGCACCTACACCGCCGGGGGGCGAGAGACCCAGTACTTC.

Only one count was recorded for this clone. V gene TRBV19 combines with J gene TRBJ2-1; 12 bases map to TRBD2. V was pared by 5 bases and J by 9 bases, with 11 bases of the junction left unmatched. CDR1 and CDR2 from the germline V gene are LNHDA and SQIVND (reference sequence). This CDR3 is built from 16 residues. The CDR3 DNA is TGTGCCAGTAGTGCCATGGGACTAGCGGGTGGAATTGAGCAGTTCTTC. Encoded protein: CASSAMGLAGGIEQFF.

The chain joins TRBV5-4 to TRBJ1-5; TRBD1 matches at 8 bases. Trimming at V came to 0 bases and at J to 3 bases, leaving 8 bases not matched to a gene. Per germline, CDR1 SGHNT and CDR2 YYREEE (reference sequence). The CDR3 totals 17 residues. In nucleotides, the CDR3 is TGTGCCAGCAGCTTGGGTGGGATGACAGGGGCCAATCAGCCCCAGCATTTT. Encoded protein: CASSLGGMTGANQPQHF.

The CDR3 protein is CASSEEGSAKNIQYF. CDR3 DNA: TGTGCCAGCAGTGAAGAGGGATCGGCCAAAAACATTCAGTACTTC. The chain has TRBV2 and TRBJ2-4; D gene ambiguous. Per germline, CDR1 SNHLY and CDR2 FYNNEI. The CDR3 spans 15 residues. V gave up 1 base and J gave up 1 base, with 8 bases separating them.

This clone showed up just once. The V call is TRBV4-3, the J call TRBJ1-1; the match to TRBD1 covers 8 bases. Germline CDR1 and CDR2: LGHNA and YSLEER. The CDR3 consists of 18 residues. V trimming: 0 bases; J trimming: 0 bases; junction bases outside the gene matches: 9. CDR3 sequence (DNA): TGCGCCAGCAGCCAAGAAGTTTCCCCGGACAGGGTGAACACTGAAGCTTTCTTT. Its protein is CASSQEVSPDRVNTEAFF.

The genes are TRBV6-6 and TRBJ2-1; TRBD1 matches 12 bases. The CDR3 is 15 residues long. V was pared by 4 bases and J by 8 bases, with 6 bases of the junction left unmatched. Germline assignment: CDR1 MNHNY and CDR2 SVGAGI (reference sequence). CDR3 in amino acids: CASSSPGQGADEQFF. In DNA, the CDR3 is TGTGCCAGCAGTTCCCCGGGACAGGGGGCGGATGAGCAGTTCTTC.

This CDR3 is CASSLSLRTGTGPNEKLFF. CDR3 coding DNA: TGTGCCAGCAGTTTATCTCTTCGCACGGGTACCGGTCCTAATGAAAAACTGTTTTTT. The rearrangement uses TRBV27 and TRBJ1-4, with D unclear. The CDR3 has 19 amino acids. Germline CDR1 and CDR2: MNHEY and SMNVEV (reference sequence). V lost 0 bases and J 3 bases, leaving 20 bases between the germline ends.

As concerns this clone: This sample also contains other DNA sequences that code for the same CDR3. This chain uses TRBV7-9 with TRBJ1-5; maybe TRBD1 (5 bases). Trimming took 3 bases from V and 6 from J, leaving 6 bases between them. Germline loops: CDR1 SEHNR, CDR2 FQNEAQ (reference sequence). The length of the CDR3 is 12 residues. In DNA, the CDR3 is TGTGCCAGCAGCTTGGGGGGTCAGCCCCAGCATTTT. This codes for CASSLGGQPQHF. Together with reference TRBV7-9 and TRBJ1-5, the CDR3 gives the full variable domain: DTGVSQNPRHKITKRGQNVTFRCDPISEHNRLYWYRQTLGQGPEFLTYFQNEAQLEKSRLLSDRFSAERPKGSFSTLEIQRTEQGDSAMYLCASSLGGQPQHFGDGTRLSIL.

The sample holds one count of this clone. CDR3 sequence (DNA): TGTGCCAGCAGCTTAGGGGAAGAGACCCAGTACTTC. Protein product: CASSLGEETQYF. V is TRBV7-8 and J is TRBJ2-5, with no clear D. V lost 1 base, J lost 3 bases, and 3 bases lay in between. Germline CDR1 and CDR2: SGHVS and FQNEAQ. CDR3 length: 12 amino acids.

The chain employs TRBV7-9 and TRBJ1-1; D is uncertain. Per germline, CDR1 SEHNR and CDR2 FQNEAQ (reference sequence). The CDR3 contains 13 residues. V lost 1 base, J lost 0 bases, and 3 bases lay in between. CDR3 bases: TGTGCCAGCAGCTTAGATGTGAACACTGAAGCTTTCTTT. Protein sequence: CASSLDVNTEAFF.

The rearrangement uses TRBV15 and TRBJ1-4; 7 bases line up with TRBD1. This CDR3 has 13 residues. CDR1 and CDR2 from the germline V gene are LNHNV and YYDKDF (reference sequence). The J segment lost 5 bases and the V segment lost 6 bases, leaving 3 bases of the junction unmatched. The CDR3 protein is CATSGTENEKLFF. The CDR3 DNA is TGTGCCACCAGTGGGACAGAGAATGAAAAACTGTTTTTT. Using reference TRBV15 and TRBJ1-4 for the parts outside the CDR3, the full variable domain is DAMVIQNPRYQVTQFGKPVTLSCSQTLNHNVMYWYQQKSSQAPKLLFHYYDKDFNNEADTPDNFQSRRPNTSFCFLDIRSPGLGDTAMYLCATSGTENEKLFFGSGTQLSVL.